A selection of T cell receptor beta chains follows, all from one sample in a study of T cells in Graves' hyperthyroidism and ophthalmopathy. In TCRdb, the multiplex PCR reads were re-called with MiXCR into one record per CDR3 protein. The sample lists over 650,000 distinct CDR3 sequences; about 15% were seen once. The sample was blood. Receptors were obtained from a man aged 18 to 35 with Graves' hyperthyroidism. The CDR3 runs from the conserved cysteine through the conserved F or W. Each record gives: V gene, D gene, clone size, J gene, CDR3 protein, CDR3 DNA. D genes are given only for firm matches. Some rows mark clone size as missing; the rest say once, few, many or name a class of expanded clone.

v_gene: TRBV18
d_gene: TRBD1
abundance: .
j_gene: TRBJ1-1
CDR3aa: CASSPTRQGTNTEAFF
CDR3nt: TGTGCCAGCTCACCTACGAGACAGGGGACGAACACTGAAGCTTTCTTT

v_gene: TRBV3-1
d_gene: .
abundance: many
j_gene: TRBJ2-1
CDR3aa: CASSRIGHEQFF
CDR3nt: TGTGCCAGCAGCCGAATTGGGCATGAGCAGTTCTTC

v_gene: TRBV10-3
d_gene: TRBD1
abundance: few
j_gene: TRBJ2-1
CDR3aa: CAITRTGGLYNEQFF
CDR3nt: TGTGCCATCACCAGGACAGGGGGACTCTACAATGAGCAGTTCTTC

v_gene: TRBV5-8
d_gene: TRBD1
abundance: .
j_gene: TRBJ1-5
CDR3aa: CASSAGTENQPQHF
CDR3nt: TGTGCCAGCAGCGCCGGGACAGAAAATCAGCCCCAGCATTTT

v_gene: TRBV28
d_gene: TRBD1
abundance: many
j_gene: TRBJ2-1
CDR3aa: CASLGQGPLSPNYNEQFF
CDR3nt: TGTGCCAGTTTGGGACAGGGCCCCCTGTCCCCAAATTACAATGAGCAGTTCTTC

v_gene: TRBV29-1
d_gene: .
abundance: few
j_gene: TRBJ1-3
CDR3aa: CSVEGGSSGNTIYF
CDR3nt: TGCAGCGTTGAAGGAGGTAGCTCTGGAAACACCATATATTTT

v_gene: TRBV12-3/TRBV12-4
d_gene: TRBD1
abundance: many
j_gene: TRBJ2-7
CDR3aa: CASTKQGVTYEQYF
CDR3nt: TGTGCCAGCACTAAACAGGGGGTCACCTACGAGCAGTACTTC

v_gene: TRBV27
d_gene: .
abundance: .
j_gene: TRBJ1-4
CDR3aa: CASSSEQYDEKLFF
CDR3nt: TGTGCCAGCAGTTCGGAACAGTATGATGAAAAACTGTTTTTT

v_gene: TRBV28
d_gene: TRBD1
abundance: many
j_gene: TRBJ2-7
CDR3aa: CASSFVQQGAHEQYF
CDR3nt: TGTGCCAGCAGTTTCGTTCAACAGGGGGCCCACGAGCAGTACTTC

v_gene: TRBV2
d_gene: .
abundance: many
j_gene: TRBJ2-3
CDR3aa: CASSPGVLGGSTDTQYF
CDR3nt: TGTGCCAGCAGCCCGGGAGTTCTTGGGGGTTCCACAGATACGCAGTATTTT

v_gene: TRBV28
d_gene: .
abundance: .
j_gene: TRBJ2-7
CDR3aa: CAAHATGGLEEQYF
CDR3nt: TGTGCCGCCCATGCAACGGGGGGCTTAGAGGAGCAGTACTTC

v_gene: TRBV30
d_gene: .
abundance: many
j_gene: TRBJ2-7
CDR3aa: CAWSVYQWGYEQYF
CDR3nt: TGTGCCTGGAGTGTATATCAATGGGGCTACGAGCAGTACTTC

v_gene: TRBV15
d_gene: .
abundance: many
j_gene: TRBJ1-5
CDR3aa: CATSRDKGSNQPQHF
CDR3nt: TGTGCCACCAGCAGAGATAAAGGGAGCAATCAGCCCCAGCATTTT

v_gene: TRBV11-2
d_gene: .
abundance: .
j_gene: TRBJ2-1
CDR3aa: CASSSSNNEQFF
CDR3nt: TGTGCCAGCAGCTCCTCGAACAATGAGCAGTTCTTC

v_gene: TRBV12-3/TRBV12-4
d_gene: TRBD2
abundance: many
j_gene: TRBJ2-1
CDR3aa: CASNLLAGVANEQFF
CDR3nt: TGTGCCAGCAACCTCCTAGCGGGAGTGGCCAATGAGCAGTTCTTC

v_gene: TRBV12-3/TRBV12-4
d_gene: TRBD1
abundance: many
j_gene: TRBJ2-4
CDR3aa: CASSLTGVNIQYF
CDR3nt: TGTGCCAGCAGTTTGACAGGGGTGAACATTCAGTACTTC

v_gene: TRBV20-1
d_gene: TRBD2
abundance: few
j_gene: TRBJ2-7
CDR3aa: CSAKAGGKYEQYF
CDR3nt: TGCAGTGCGAAAGCGGGAGGGAAGTACGAGCAGTACTTC

v_gene: TRBV29-1
d_gene: TRBD1
abundance: .
j_gene: TRBJ1-1
CDR3aa: CSVVGQGAHTEAFF
CDR3nt: TGCAGCGTTGTGGGACAGGGGGCGCACACTGAAGCTTTCTTT

v_gene: TRBV20-1
d_gene: TRBD2
abundance: many
j_gene: TRBJ2-7
CDR3aa: CSARWAPGLAGDEQYF
CDR3nt: TGCAGTGCTAGATGGGCCCCGGGACTAGCGGGAGACGAGCAGTACTTC

v_gene: TRBV28
d_gene: .
abundance: few
j_gene: TRBJ1-6
CDR3aa: CAGSLWGTPTELPLHF
CDR3nt: TGTGCCGGCAGTTTATGGGGGACACCTACTGAATTACCCCTCCACTTT

v_gene: TRBV6-2/TRBV6-3
d_gene: TRBD1
abundance: few
j_gene: TRBJ2-7
CDR3aa: CASSYPTGKEQYF
CDR3nt: TGTGCCAGCAGTTACCCGACAGGGAAGGAGCAGTACTTC

v_gene: TRBV2
d_gene: .
abundance: few
j_gene: TRBJ2-1
CDR3aa: CASTRLLVGKGSNEQFF
CDR3nt: TGTGCCAGCACACGACTCCTCGTGGGGAAGGGCTCCAATGAGCAGTTCTTC

v_gene: TRBV27
d_gene: .
abundance: .
j_gene: TRBJ2-2
CDR3aa: CASSRGLSPTGELFF
CDR3nt: TGTGCCAGCAGTCGTGGGCTTTCCCCCACCGGGGAGCTGTTTTTT

v_gene: TRBV7-9
d_gene: TRBD2
abundance: .
j_gene: TRBJ2-3
CDR3aa: CASSSERPSGTASTDTQYF
CDR3nt: TGTGCCAGCAGTTCCGAGCGGCCTAGCGGGACGGCTAGCACAGATACGCAGTATTTT

v_gene: TRBV29-1
d_gene: .
abundance: few
j_gene: TRBJ1-1
CDR3aa: CSVDREGTEAFF
CDR3nt: TGCAGCGTTGACCGGGAGGGCACTGAAGCTTTCTTT

v_gene: TRBV9
d_gene: TRBD2
abundance: .
j_gene: TRBJ2-3
CDR3aa: CASSVDSGLAGGNTQYF
CDR3nt: TGTGCCAGCAGCGTAGACTCAGGACTAGCGGGAGGCAATACGCAGTATTTT

v_gene: TRBV20-1
d_gene: TRBD1
abundance: few
j_gene: TRBJ2-7
CDR3aa: CSARGDRDPREQYF
CDR3nt: TGCAGTGCTAGAGGGGACAGGGACCCTAGGGAGCAGTACTTC

v_gene: TRBV4-3
d_gene: .
abundance: .
j_gene: TRBJ1-6
CDR3aa: CASSRTARTRASYNSPLHF
CDR3nt: TGCGCCAGCAGCCGAACGGCAAGGACAAGGGCGTCCTATAATTCACCCCTCCACTTT

v_gene: TRBV3-1
d_gene: .
abundance: few
j_gene: TRBJ2-1
CDR3aa: CASTGLANYNEQFF
CDR3nt: TGTGCCAGCACAGGGCTAGCGAACTACAATGAGCAGTTCTTC

v_gene: TRBV12-3/TRBV12-4
d_gene: TRBD1
abundance: many
j_gene: TRBJ1-1
CDR3aa: CASSSNRGPEAFF
CDR3nt: TGTGCCAGCAGTTCTAACAGGGGCCCTGAAGCTTTCTTT

v_gene: TRBV12-3/TRBV12-4
d_gene: TRBD1
abundance: many
j_gene: TRBJ1-4
CDR3aa: CASSLTGADEKLFF
CDR3nt: TGTGCCAGCAGTTTGACAGGGGCTGATGAAAAACTGTTTTTT

v_gene: TRBV20-1
d_gene: .
abundance: .
j_gene: TRBJ2-6
CDR3aa: CSAAVAGANVLTF
CDR3nt: TGCAGTGCTGCGGTCGCTGGGGCCAACGTCCTGACTTTC

v_gene: TRBV3-1
d_gene: .
abundance: .
j_gene: TRBJ2-1
CDR3aa: CASSQDWVRGANEQFF
CDR3nt: TGTGCCAGCAGCCAAGATTGGGTGAGGGGGGCCAATGAGCAGTTCTTC